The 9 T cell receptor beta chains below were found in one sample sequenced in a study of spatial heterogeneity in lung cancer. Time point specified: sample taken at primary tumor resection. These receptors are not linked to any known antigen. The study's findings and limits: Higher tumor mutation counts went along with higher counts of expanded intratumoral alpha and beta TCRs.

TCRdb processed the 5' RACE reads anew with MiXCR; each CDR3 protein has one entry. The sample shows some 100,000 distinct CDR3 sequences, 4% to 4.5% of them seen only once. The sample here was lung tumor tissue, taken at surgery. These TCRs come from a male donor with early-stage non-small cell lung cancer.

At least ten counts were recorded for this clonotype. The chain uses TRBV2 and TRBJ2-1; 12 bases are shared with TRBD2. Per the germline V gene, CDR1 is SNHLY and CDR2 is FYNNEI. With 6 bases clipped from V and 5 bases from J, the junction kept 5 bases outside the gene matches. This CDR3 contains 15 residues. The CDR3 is CASSARTSGNNEQFF. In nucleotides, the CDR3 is TGTGCCAGCAGCGCTAGGACTAGCGGGAACAATGAGCAGTTCTTC.

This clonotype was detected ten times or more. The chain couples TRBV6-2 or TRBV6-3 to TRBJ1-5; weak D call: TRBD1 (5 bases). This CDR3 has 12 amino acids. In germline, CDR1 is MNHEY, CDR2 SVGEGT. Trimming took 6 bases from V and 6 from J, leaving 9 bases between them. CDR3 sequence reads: CASSQGFQPQHF. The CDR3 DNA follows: TGTGCCAGCAGCCAGGGATTTCAGCCCCAGCATTTT.

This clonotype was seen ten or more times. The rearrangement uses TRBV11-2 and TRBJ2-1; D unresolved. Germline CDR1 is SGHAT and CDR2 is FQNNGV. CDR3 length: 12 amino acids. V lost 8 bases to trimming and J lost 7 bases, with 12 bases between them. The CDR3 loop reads CASGGRTNEQFF. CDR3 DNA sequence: TGTGCCAGCGGTGGCCGGACGAATGAGCAGTTCTTC.

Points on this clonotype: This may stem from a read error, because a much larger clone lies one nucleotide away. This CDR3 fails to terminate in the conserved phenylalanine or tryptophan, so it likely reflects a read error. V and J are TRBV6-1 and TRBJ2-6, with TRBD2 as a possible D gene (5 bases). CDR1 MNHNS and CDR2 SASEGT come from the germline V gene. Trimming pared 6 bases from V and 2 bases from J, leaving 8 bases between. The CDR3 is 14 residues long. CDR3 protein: CASRTAAGANVLTY. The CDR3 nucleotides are TGTGCCAGCAGAACAGCGGCTGGGGCCAACGTCCTGACTTAC.

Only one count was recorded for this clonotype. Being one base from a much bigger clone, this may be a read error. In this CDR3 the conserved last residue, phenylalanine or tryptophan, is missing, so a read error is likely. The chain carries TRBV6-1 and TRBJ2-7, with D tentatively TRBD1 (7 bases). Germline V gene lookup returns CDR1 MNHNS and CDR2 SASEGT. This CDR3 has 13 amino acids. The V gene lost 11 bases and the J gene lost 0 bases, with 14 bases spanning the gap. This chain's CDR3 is CAGAGGYSYEQYY. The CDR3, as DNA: TGTGCCGGAGCAGGGGGGTACTCCTACGAGCAGTACTAC.

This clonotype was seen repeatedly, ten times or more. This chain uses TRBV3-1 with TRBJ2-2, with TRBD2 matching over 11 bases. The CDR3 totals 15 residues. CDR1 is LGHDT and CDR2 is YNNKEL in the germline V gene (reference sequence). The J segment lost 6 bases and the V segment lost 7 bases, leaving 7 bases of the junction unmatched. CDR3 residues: CASKSLAGESGELFF. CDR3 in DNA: TGTGCCAGCAAGTCACTAGCGGGAGAATCCGGGGAGCTGTTTTTT.

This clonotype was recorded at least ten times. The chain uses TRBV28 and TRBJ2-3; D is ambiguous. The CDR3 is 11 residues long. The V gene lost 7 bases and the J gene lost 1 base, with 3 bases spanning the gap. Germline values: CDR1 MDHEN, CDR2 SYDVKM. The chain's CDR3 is CASTRTDTQYF. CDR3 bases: TGTGCCAGCACCCGCACAGATACGCAGTATTTT.

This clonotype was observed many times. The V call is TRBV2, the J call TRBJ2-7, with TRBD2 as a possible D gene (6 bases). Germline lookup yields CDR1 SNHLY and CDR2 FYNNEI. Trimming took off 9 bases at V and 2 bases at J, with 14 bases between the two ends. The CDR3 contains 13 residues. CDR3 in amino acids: CASKRAGTYEQYF. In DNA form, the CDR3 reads TGTGCCAGTAAAAGGGCGGGAACCTACGAGCAGTACTTC.

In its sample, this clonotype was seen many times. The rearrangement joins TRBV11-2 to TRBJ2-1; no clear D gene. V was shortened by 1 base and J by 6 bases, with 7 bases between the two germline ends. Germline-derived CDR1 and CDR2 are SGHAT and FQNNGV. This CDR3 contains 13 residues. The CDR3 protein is CASSLGRSNEQFF. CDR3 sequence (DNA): TGTGCCAGCAGCTTAGGGAGAAGCAATGAGCAGTTCTTC.